This T cell receptor beta chain was identified in a study of siplizumab effects on memory and regulatory T cells. The sample holds a few counts of this clone. This CDR3 comprises 14 residues. The V and J ends lost 0 bases and 0 bases respectively, with 6 bases between them. Per germline, CDR1 MNHNS and CDR2 SASEGT. Profiling relied on immunoSEQ multiplex PCR, and the TCRdb table lists in-frame clones only, not all of them. The sample consists of tens of thousands of clones, roughly 93% of them appearing once. The source is a human donor in good health. This chain connects TRBV6-1 to TRBJ2-7; possible D gene TRBD1, 5 bases. The sample taken for sequencing was CD8+ T cells sorted from blood. The CDR3 loop reads CASSEADSSYEQYF. The DNA for the CDR3 is TGTGCCAGCAGTGAAGCTGACAGCTCCTACGAGCAGTACTTC.